These T cell receptor beta chains were read from a single sample in a study of blood T cell repertoires in COVID-19. Generated by immunoSEQ multiplex PCR, the TCRdb table keeps only in-frame clones and is missing some. The sample contains about 100,000 clones, about 80% of which appear only once. Sequenced material: peripheral blood. The receptors come from a woman in her 70s with acute or convalescent COVID-19. Each CDR3 is given with its conserved first and last residue. Each record gives: V gene, clone size, J gene, D gene, CDR3 protein, CDR3 DNA. The D gene is left open where the match is weak. Clone sizes are given selectively: once, few, many, or a class where the clone is expanded.

v_gene: TRBV5-1; abundance: .; j_gene: TRBJ2-1; d_gene: TRBD1; CDR3aa: CASSPDRAYVNEQFF; CDR3nt: TGCGCCAGCAGCCCGGACAGGGCCTATGTCAATGAGCAGTTCTTC
v_gene: TRBV18; abundance: .; j_gene: TRBJ1-2; d_gene: .; CDR3aa: CASSPPEHRNYGYTF; CDR3nt: TGTGCCAGCTCACCACCTGAACACAGAAACTATGGCTACACCTTC
v_gene: TRBV2; abundance: .; j_gene: TRBJ2-1; d_gene: TRBD1; CDR3aa: CASREDRGSYNEQFF; CDR3nt: TGTGCCAGCAGGGAGGACAGGGGCTCCTACAATGAGCAGTTCTTC
v_gene: TRBV7-8; abundance: .; j_gene: TRBJ1-5; d_gene: .; CDR3aa: CASSLGGHVNQPQHF; CDR3nt: TGTGCCAGCAGCTTAGGTGGACACGTCAATCAGCCCCAGCATTTT
v_gene: TRBV5-4; abundance: few; j_gene: TRBJ1-2; d_gene: TRBD1; CDR3aa: CASSSTGGPGGYTF; CDR3nt: TGTGCCAGCAGCTCGACAGGGGGTCCGGGGGGCTACACCTTC
v_gene: TRBV19; abundance: .; j_gene: TRBJ1-5; d_gene: .; CDR3aa: CASSSGQRYSNQPQHF; CDR3nt: TGTGCCAGTAGTTCCGGACAGCGCTATAGCAATCAGCCCCAGCATTTT
v_gene: TRBV7-9; abundance: .; j_gene: TRBJ2-2; d_gene: TRBD1; CDR3aa: CASSSRAGTAGELFF; CDR3nt: TGTGCCAGCAGCTCCCGGGCAGGGACAGCCGGGGAGCTGTTTTTT
v_gene: TRBV28; abundance: .; j_gene: TRBJ1-2; d_gene: .; CDR3aa: CASTQQGGIYGYTF; CDR3nt: TGTGCCAGCACCCAACAGGGAGGGATCTATGGCTACACCTTC
v_gene: TRBV5-1; abundance: .; j_gene: TRBJ2-6; d_gene: .; CDR3aa: CASSPGREGIGANVLTF; CDR3nt: TGCGCCAGCAGCCCGGGGAGAGAGGGTATTGGGGCCAACGTCCTGACTTTC
v_gene: TRBV3-1/TRBV3-2; abundance: .; j_gene: TRBJ1-1; d_gene: TRBD1; CDR3aa: CASGQGLGEAFF; CDR3nt: TGTGCCAGCGGACAGGGTTTGGGTGAAGCTTTCTTT
v_gene: TRBV5-4; abundance: few; j_gene: TRBJ1-6; d_gene: .; CDR3aa: CASSPGGGTYNSPLHF; CDR3nt: TGTGCCAGCAGCCCCGGTGGGGGCACCTATAATTCACCCCTCCACTTT
v_gene: TRBV2; abundance: .; j_gene: TRBJ2-5; d_gene: TRBD2; CDR3aa: CASRTTSGGRWETQYF; CDR3nt: TGTGCCAGCCGTACGACTAGCGGGGGGAGGTGGGAGACCCAGTACTTC
v_gene: TRBV4-3; abundance: .; j_gene: TRBJ2-1; d_gene: .; CDR3aa: CASSQQLNAGTPPFF; CDR3nt: TGCGCCAGCAGCCAGCAATTAAACGCCGGGACTCCGCCGTTCTTC
v_gene: TRBV5-5; abundance: .; j_gene: TRBJ2-2; d_gene: .; CDR3aa: CASSSGGVITGELFF; CDR3nt: TGTGCCAGCAGCTCCGGAGGGGTCATCACCGGGGAGCTGTTTTTT
v_gene: TRBV25-1; abundance: .; j_gene: TRBJ2-6; d_gene: .; CDR3aa: CASSEVTGASSGANVLTF; CDR3nt: TGTGCCAGCAGTGAAGTGACAGGAGCCAGCTCTGGGGCCAACGTCCTGACTTTC
v_gene: TRBV7-2; abundance: .; j_gene: TRBJ2-2; d_gene: .; CDR3aa: CASSLFWGSEAGELFF; CDR3nt: TGTGCCAGCAGCTTATTCTGGGGTTCGGAGGCCGGGGAGCTGTTTTTT
v_gene: TRBV10-3; abundance: .; j_gene: TRBJ1-6; d_gene: .; CDR3aa: CAITGEYNSPLHF; CDR3nt: TGTGCCATCACCGGAGAGTATAATTCACCCCTCCACTTT
v_gene: TRBV2; abundance: once; j_gene: TRBJ1-2; d_gene: TRBD1; CDR3aa: CASSASPGQGPYGYTF; CDR3nt: TGTGCCAGCAGCGCCTCCCCGGGACAGGGACCCTATGGCTACACCTTC
v_gene: TRBV5-1; abundance: .; j_gene: TRBJ1-2; d_gene: .; CDR3aa: CASSLGQADGYTF; CDR3nt: TGCGCCAGCAGCTTGGGACAGGCGGATGGCTACACCTTC
v_gene: TRBV7-2; abundance: .; j_gene: TRBJ2-7; d_gene: TRBD2; CDR3aa: CASSLRPSGATYEQYF; CDR3nt: TGTGCCAGCAGTTTGAGGCCCAGCGGGGCGACCTACGAGCAGTACTTC
v_gene: TRBV30; abundance: .; j_gene: TRBJ1-1; d_gene: .; CDR3aa: CAWRSLSALGTEAFF; CDR3nt: TGTGCCTGGAGATCTTTGAGTGCTCTAGGCACTGAAGCTTTCTTT
v_gene: TRBV18; abundance: few; j_gene: TRBJ1-2; d_gene: TRBD1; CDR3aa: CASSPPLEGAGYGYTF; CDR3nt: TGTGCCAGCTCACCACCGTTGGAGGGGGCCGGCTATGGCTACACCTTC